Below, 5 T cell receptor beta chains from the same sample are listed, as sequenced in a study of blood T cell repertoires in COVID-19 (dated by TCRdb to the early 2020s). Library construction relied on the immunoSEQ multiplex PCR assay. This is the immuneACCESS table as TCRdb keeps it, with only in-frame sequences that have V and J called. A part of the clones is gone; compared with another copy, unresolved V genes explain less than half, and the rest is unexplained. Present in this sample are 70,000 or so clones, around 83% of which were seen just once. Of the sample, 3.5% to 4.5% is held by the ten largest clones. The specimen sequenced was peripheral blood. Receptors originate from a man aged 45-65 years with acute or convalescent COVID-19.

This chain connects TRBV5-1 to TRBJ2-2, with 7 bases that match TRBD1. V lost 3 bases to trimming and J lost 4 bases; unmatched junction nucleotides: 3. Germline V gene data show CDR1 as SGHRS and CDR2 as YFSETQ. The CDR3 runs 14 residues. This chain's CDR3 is CASSYAGGTGELFF. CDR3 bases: TGCGCCAGCAGCTATGCAGGGGGCACCGGGGAGCTGTTTTTT.

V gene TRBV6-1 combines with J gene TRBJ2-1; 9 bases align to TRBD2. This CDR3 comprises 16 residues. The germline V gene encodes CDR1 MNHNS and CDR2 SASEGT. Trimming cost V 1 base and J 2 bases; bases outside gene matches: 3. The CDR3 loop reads CASSEVVAGAYNEQFF. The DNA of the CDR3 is TGTGCCAGCAGTGAAGTAGTAGCGGGGGCCTACAATGAGCAGTTCTTC.

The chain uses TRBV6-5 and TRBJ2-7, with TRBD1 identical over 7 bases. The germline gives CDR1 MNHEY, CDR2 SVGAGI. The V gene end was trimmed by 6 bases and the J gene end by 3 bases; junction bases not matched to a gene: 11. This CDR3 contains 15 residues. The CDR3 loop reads CASRPGGLALYEQYF. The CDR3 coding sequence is TGTGCCAGCAGACCAGGGGGTTTGGCCCTCTACGAGCAGTACTTC.

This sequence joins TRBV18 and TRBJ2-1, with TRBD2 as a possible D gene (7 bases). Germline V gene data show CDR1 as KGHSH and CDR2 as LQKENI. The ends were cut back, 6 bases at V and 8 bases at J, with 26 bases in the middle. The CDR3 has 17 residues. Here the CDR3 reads CASSRPLGRGPSDEQFF. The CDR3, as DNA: TGTGCCAGCTCCCGCCCCCTTGGGCGGGGGCCCAGCGATGAGCAGTTCTTC.

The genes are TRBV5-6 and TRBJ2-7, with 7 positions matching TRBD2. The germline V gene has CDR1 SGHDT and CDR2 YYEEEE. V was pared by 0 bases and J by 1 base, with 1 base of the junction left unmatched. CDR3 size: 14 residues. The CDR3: CASSLGRGSYEQYF. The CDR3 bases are TGTGCCAGCAGCTTGGGGCGGGGGTCCTACGAGCAGTACTTC.